A single sample gave rise to the 21 T cell receptor beta chains below, sequenced in a study of blood T cell repertoires in COVID-19. Some clones are missing from TCRdb's copy, which holds only in-frame ones; the method was immunoSEQ multiplex PCR. The data show under 300,000 clones, roughly 77% seen once. The sequencing input was peripheral blood. All receptors derive from a woman of 80 years or more with acute or convalescent COVID-19.

This clone appeared once. V and J are TRBV3-1 (or the pseudogene TRBV3-2) and TRBJ1-5; D is undetermined. The CDR3 contains 15 residues. Trimming pared 3 bases from V and 1 base from J, leaving 10 bases between. Germline assignment: CDR1 LGHDT and CDR2 YNNKEL (reference sequence). CDR3 bases: TGTGCCAGCAGCCACTCCGAGGTGAGCAATCAGCCCCAGCATTTT. It is translated as CASSHSEVSNQPQHF.

This rearrangement joins TRBV4-2 to TRBJ2-7, with 12 bases matching TRBD2. This CDR3 region has 16 residues. CDR1 is LGHNA, CDR2 YNFKEQ, per germline. Trimming took 4 bases from V and 1 from J; bases not matched to a gene: 5. Written as DNA, the CDR3 is TGTGCCAGCAGCCCTCAGACTAGCGGGAGTTCCTACGAGCAGTACTTC. This sequence encodes CASSPQTSGSSYEQYF.

The rearrangement uses TRBV12-5 and TRBJ2-7; 8 nucleotides agree with TRBD1. Germline CDR1 LGHNT, CDR2 FRNRAP. This CDR3 is 13 amino acids long. V was clipped by 2 bases and J by 6 bases; unmatched bases: 3. CDR3 DNA sequence: TGTGCTAGTGGTTTGTCAGGGGGCGGCGAGCAGTACTTC. It yields the protein CASGLSGGGEQYF.

The chain links TRBV19 to TRBJ1-2, with TRBD1 as a possible D gene (5 bases). The CDR3 length is 15 residues. Germline V gene lookup returns CDR1 LNHDA and CDR2 SQIVND (reference sequence). The ends were cut back, 4 bases at V and 4 bases at J, with 16 bases in the middle. CDR3 in amino acids: CASSSRLGGSYGYTF. The DNA for the CDR3 is TGTGCCAGTAGTAGTCGATTGGGGGGTAGCTATGGCTACACCTTC.

The CDR3 DNA reads TGCAGTGCTAGTCCCAAAGGAGGATACACAGATACGCAGTATTTT. This codes for CSASPKGGYTDTQYF. The V gene is TRBV20-1, the J gene TRBJ2-3, with D perhaps TRBD2 (5 bases). Trimming stripped 3 bases from V and 2 bases from J, with 15 bases between. The CDR3 spans 15 residues. Germline CDR1 and CDR2: DFQATT and SNEGSKA (reference sequence).

The V gene is TRBV27, the J gene TRBJ1-6, with TRBD1 matching over 12 bases. The CDR3 runs to 21 residues. The germline gives CDR1 MNHEY, CDR2 SMNVEV (reference sequence). V shed 1 base and J 0 bases; nucleotides not matched to a gene: 10. Here the CDR3 reads CASSLWVGTGGVSSYNSPLHF. As DNA, the CDR3 is TGTGCCAGCAGTTTATGGGTTGGGACAGGGGGCGTGAGCTCCTATAATTCACCCCTCCACTTT.

The chain combines TRBV5-5 with TRBJ2-3, with 8 nucleotides matching TRBD2. With 0 bases clipped from V and 5 bases from J, the junction kept 8 bases outside the gene matches. This CDR3 has 16 amino acids. The germline gives CDR1 SGHKS, CDR2 YYEKEE (reference sequence). The CDR3 reads CASSLGPGLGGDTQYF. Written as DNA, the CDR3 is TGTGCCAGCAGCTTGGGACCGGGACTAGGTGGAGATACGCAGTATTTT. The whole variable domain, remainder taken from reference TRBV5-5 and TRBJ2-3, is DAGVTQSPTHLIKTRGQQVTLRCSPISGHKSVSWYQQVLGQGPQFIFQYYEKEERGRGNFPDRFSARQFPNYSSELNVNALLLGDSALYLCASSLGPGLGGDTQYFGPGTRLTVL.

The genes are TRBV11-3 and TRBJ2-2; D unresolved. CDR1 and CDR2 from the germline V gene are SGHNT and YENEEA. The CDR3 consists of 17 residues. Trimming took off 1 base at V and 1 base at J, with 13 bases between the two ends. CDR3 loop: CASSLGVALENTGELFF. As DNA, the CDR3 is TGTGCCAGCAGCTTAGGGGTAGCTCTAGAGAACACCGGGGAGCTGTTTTTT.

Of note for this clone: In the same sample, other DNA sequences code for this CDR3. The V gene is TRBV7-9, the J gene TRBJ1-5, with 7 bases fitting TRBD1. Germline V gene data show CDR1 as SEHNR and CDR2 as FQNEAQ (reference sequence). The CDR3 sequence is 15 residues long. The ends lost 1 base at V and 3 bases at J; junction bases unmatched: 3. DNA of the CDR3: TGTGCCAGCAGCTTAGGGACAGGCCTCAATCAGCCCCAGCATTTT. As protein: CASSLGTGLNQPQHF.

V is TRBV19 and J is TRBJ1-2, with D possibly matching TRBD1 (5 bases). This CDR3 has 14 amino acids. Germline V CDR1 and CDR2: LNHDA, SQIVND (reference sequence). Trimming pared 6 bases from V and 0 bases from J, leaving 11 bases between. The CDR3 nucleotides are TGTGCCAGTAGGAGACAGACATCTAACTATGGCTACACCTTC. Translation: CASRRQTSNYGYTF.

Notes on this clone: Other DNA sequences in this sample translate to the same CDR3. This chain connects TRBV19 to TRBJ1-6, with a weak D call TRBD1 (6 bases). Germline-derived CDR1 and CDR2 are LNHDA and SQIVND (reference sequence). V lost 6 bases to trimming and J lost 14 bases, with 20 bases between them. The CDR3 extends over 14 amino acids. DNA of the CDR3: TGTGCCAGTAGCACGGGACAAGCACGTGGGGCCCTCCACTTT. Its protein is CASSTGQARGALHF.

This clone was counted between two and nine times. The chain uses TRBV6-1 and TRBJ1-1; TRBD1 agrees at 7 bases. Germline CDR1 and CDR2: MNHNS and SASEGT. This CDR3 has 15 residues. The junction had 7 bases not matched to a gene; V was cut back by 2 bases and J by 4 bases. CDR3 in amino acids: CASSEQDRSITEAFF. The DNA for the CDR3 is TGTGCCAGCAGTGAACAGGACAGGTCGATCACTGAAGCTTTCTTT.

There are a few counts of this clone. The V and J genes are TRBV15 and TRBJ2-3, with unresolved D. The V end was cut by 0 bases, the J end by 6 bases, with 4 bases between. Germline V gene lookup returns CDR1 LNHNV and CDR2 YYDKDF (reference sequence). This CDR3 comprises 12 residues. CDR3 loop: CATSRDQDTQYF. In DNA, the CDR3 is TGTGCCACCAGCAGAGATCAGGATACGCAGTATTTT.

This rearrangement joins TRBV7-3 to TRBJ1-4; D might be TRBD1 (5 bases). This CDR3 is built from 13 residues. V was cut by 3 bases and J by 3 bases, with 5 bases left in between. Germline V lookup: CDR1 SGHTA, CDR2 FQGTGA. CDR3 sequence reads: CASSLTANEKLFF. CDR3 bases: TGTGCCAGCAGCTTGACAGCTAATGAAAAACTGTTTTTT. Full variable domain (missing parts from reference TRBV7-3 and TRBJ1-4): GAGVSQTPSNKVTEKGKYVELRCDPISGHTALYWYRQSLGQGPEFLIYFQGTGAADDSGLPNDRFFAVRPEGSVSTLKIQRTERGDSAVYLCASSLTANEKLFFGSGTQLSVL.

CDR3 in DNA: TGTGCCAGTCTAGGAGCATCCCCCGGGAAAAACATTCAGTACTTC. Protein sequence: CASLGASPGKNIQYF. The chain employs TRBV19 and TRBJ2-4, with D uncertain. This CDR3 comprises 15 residues. Germline CDR1 and CDR2: LNHDA and SQIVND (reference sequence). V was pared by 8 bases and J by 4 bases, with 18 bases between.

The chain joins TRBV6-1 to TRBJ2-3; 11 nucleotides agree with TRBD1. This CDR3 contains 15 residues. Germline CDR1 reads MNHNS; CDR2 reads SASEGT. J was trimmed by 6 bases and V by 2 bases; bases with no gene match: 4. The CDR3 spells CASSERDRGGDTQYF. CDR3 bases: TGTGCCAGCAGTGAACGGGACAGGGGGGGGGATACGCAGTATTTT.

Only a few counts were recorded for this clone. The chain has TRBV2 and TRBJ2-1; the D gene is possibly TRBD2 (5 bases). The CDR3 consists of 14 residues. The V end lost 7 bases, the J end lost 2 bases, and 12 bases lay between the germline ends. The germline V gene encodes CDR1 SNHLY and CDR2 FYNNEI. In nucleotides, the CDR3 is TGTGCCAGCACTGGAGTGACTACCTACAATGAGCAGTTCTTC. It codes for CASTGVTTYNEQFF.

In the case of this clone: This sample includes further DNA sequences coding for the same CDR3. The J gene is TRBJ2-5, the V gene TRBV7-2; D is unresolved. This CDR3 has 12 amino acids. V shed 2 bases and J shed 4 bases, with 5 bases lying between them. Germline V CDR1 and CDR2: SGHTA, FQGNSA. The CDR3 DNA reads TGTGCCAGCAGCTTATACAGAGAGACCCAGTACTTC. Translating gives CASSLYRETQYF.

The count of this clone is one. The CDR3 spells CASSQGAITEAFF. The CDR3 DNA reads TGTGCCAGCAGCCAGGGTGCGATCACTGAAGCTTTCTTT. The chain combines TRBV5-5 with TRBJ1-1; a possible D gene is TRBD1 (5 bases). The germline V and J ends were trimmed by 4 bases and 4 bases, with 11 bases remaining between them. The CDR3 extends over 13 amino acids. Germline V gene data show CDR1 as SGHKS and CDR2 as YYEKEE (reference sequence).

This chain connects TRBV30 to TRBJ1-1, with 10 positions matching TRBD1. This CDR3 is built from 15 residues. The V gene's germline CDR1 is GTSNPN and CDR2 SVGIG (reference sequence). J lost 6 bases, V lost 2 bases, and 9 bases had no gene match. The CDR3 sequence: CAWSLPGQGFPEAFF. The CDR3 DNA reads TGTGCCTGGAGTCTGCCGGGACAGGGGTTTCCTGAAGCTTTCTTT.

The gene calls are TRBV6-5 and TRBJ1-6; TRBD1 might be the D (6 bases). V shed 3 bases and J shed 5 bases, with 11 bases lying between them. Per the germline V gene, CDR1 is MNHEY and CDR2 is SVGAGI. The CDR3 totals 15 residues. For the CDR3, the DNA is TGTGCCAGCAGTTATGGACAGCGTAATAATTCACCCCTCCACTTT. Protein product: CASSYGQRNNSPLHF.